This TCR beta chain was captured by sequencing in a study of shared clonotypes between healthy human individuals. Study-wide points: Naive CD4 clonotype sharing across four donors was 4.5% to 6%. Generation probabilities were higher for clonotypes shared across all four sorted-subset donors than for unshared ones.

Libraries were prepared by immunoSEQ multiplex PCR; TCRdb keeps only in-frame clonotypes and omits some of them. The sample carries about 1.1 million clones, around three quarters recorded once. The donors, healthy adults who were HIV-negative, had experienced no recent acute infections or vaccinations. Only a few counts were recorded for this clone. Its antigen is not identified. Germline assignment: CDR1 LGHNA and CDR2 YNFKEQ. With V trimmed by 2 bases and J by 3 bases, 13 bases remained unmatched. CDR3 length: 18 residues. The origin of this receptor is a man aged 18 to 35 in good health. Some clones in this sample may be carry-over from other donors' samples. The specimen was memory CD4+ T cells from PBMCs. This sample's subset: CD45RA-negative fraction. The chain carries TRBV4-2 and TRBJ2-5, with 9 positions matching TRBD2. CDR3 protein: CASSQTGGLAGVEETQYF. The CDR3 nucleotides read TGTGCCAGCAGCCAAACCGGGGGCTTAGCGGGAGTGGAAGAGACCCAGTACTTC.